This T cell receptor (beta chain) derives from a study of T cell responses to AZD1222 COVID-19 vaccine. Regarding the study as a whole: Targeting of unmutated variant regions was reportedly seen in nearly half of spike-specific TCRs. Sampling captured repertoires only after the peak T cell response.

As to this clone: Its cognate antigen is unknown.

Method: immunoSEQ multiplex PCR; TCRdb's copy keeps in-frame clones and lacks some. The sample records approximately 150,000 clones, about 90% being singletons. V lost 0 bases and J lost 4, with 10 bases in between. The length of the CDR3 is 15 residues. Germline V lookup: CDR1 MGHRA, CDR2 YSYEKL. The TCR was taken from an adult in good health. The rearrangement links TRBV4-1 to TRBJ2-1; D may be TRBD2 (6 bases). The sample here was peripheral blood, taken on day 0 of MenACWY control vaccination. This CDR3 is CASSQEGGGYNEQFF. In DNA, the CDR3 is TGCGCCAGCAGCCAAGAGGGGGGAGGTTACAATGAGCAGTTCTTC.